This TCR beta chain was profiled in a study of shared clonotypes between healthy human individuals (TCRdb year 2020). Broadly, across the study: The cohort included three men and a couple of women between 18 and 49 years of age. For each donor, CD4 naive and CD4 memory were each run on three plates, CD8 naive on two plates, and CD8 memory on one plate. Blood TCR repertoires of about five healthy adults were deeply sequenced to estimate repertoire size and the extent of clonotype sharing between individuals. Different laboratories and diverse techniques were used to prepare libraries and sequence TCR repertoires, to increase sequencing depth and limit assay-specific biases. Leukapheresis yielded between about 0.8 and 8.9 billion PBMCs per donor. General conclusions and limits of the study: Because the study included only a small number of donors, the genetic and exposure-history diversity represented was limited. Pairwise subsampling indicated that sequencing depth was expected to affect the degree of clonotype sharing among donors. Clonotypes shared by all four sorted-subset donors showed higher generation probabilities than non-shared clonotypes. Incomplete sequencing was indicated by rarefaction of sorted-subset datasets, despite the large sequencing depth. Sampling was restricted to blood, and TCR repertoires in tissue are likely to differ from TCR repertoires in blood. When several donors were compared, the shared fraction of clonotypes was 5% to 6.5% for naive CD4, 3.5% to 4% for naive CD8, 2% to 2.5% for memory CD4, and 0.35% to 0.4% for memory CD8. Naive subsets generally had larger estimated clonotype richness than memory subsets.

Trimming accounts for 6 bases at V and 2 bases at J, while the number of junction bases matched to no gene is 10. From cysteine to phenylalanine, the CDR3 is 16 amino acids long. The read is trimmed to its CDR3 DNA, 48 bases read in frame from base 1. Via the germline V gene, CDR1 is ENHRY and CDR2 SYGVKD. About this clone itself: Its antigen target is currently unknown. The sample holds no much larger clone one base away, and base qualities are not on file.

The donors were healthy, HIV-negative adults with no recently reported acute infections or vaccinations. All donors were Caucasian adults living in Nashville, Tennessee, USA. CD8 memory samples were composed of magnetically selected CD45RO+ cells combined with CCR7-negative CD45RA+ effector memory (TemRA) cells. Blood was collected by leukapheresis, and PBMCs were isolated by Ficoll-Histopaque density gradient centrifugation and then cryopreserved in liquid nitrogen vapor phase. Analytical flow cytometry was used to check the purity and quantity of every magnetically sorted T cell population. Genomic DNA was isolated from every sorted fraction and measured by UV absorbance on a Nanodrop 2000c. TCR CDR3 regions were amplified from genomic DNA by multiplex PCR using the deep immunoSEQ assay. Extracted genomic DNA from each cell subset was distributed evenly across all wells of several immunoSEQ 96-well plates, and each plate was treated as a replicate. Each replicate PCR for sorted subsets received around 200 ng genomic DNA, equal to roughly 33,000 T cell genomes. The purified libraries were quantified using a Qubit 3.0 fluorometer, sized with a Bioanalyzer 2100, and then quantified again using the KAPA Library Quantification kit. Every immunoSEQ 96-well plate was sequenced on a dedicated single-read 150-cycle Illumina NextSeq 550 flow cell. In the source study's methods: Because the immunoSEQ output held only junctional sequences and lacked quality scores, the filtering could not match the filtering applied to full-length reads. Sequences were annotated with PyIR, a Python wrapper for IgBLAST v1.9, using IMGT germline references to assign V/J genes and CDR3. Reads with weak V/J assignments (E-value above 1e-6), missing CDR3, stop codons, out-of-frame junctions, or ambiguous translated residues were removed. V3J clonotypes were defined by identical inferred V gene, J gene, and CDR3 amino acid sequence. To compute the percentage overlap between repertoires, the number of shared unique clonotypes was divided by the size of the smaller repertoire. Three approaches were used to assess repertoire richness: RTK rarefaction, the Chao1 estimator, and Recon v2.1 estimates of unobserved clonotypes. Generation probabilities were computed with OLGA for all TCRbeta clonotypes obtained by the gDNA method from a few donors. TCRdb stores this immuneACCESS table with in-frame sequences only. Part of the clones is absent; in the studies checked, under half of the shortfall reflects unresolved V genes, and no reason is known for the rest. The DNA was the basis for D and trimming; V, J and clone size are from that table. The sample includes roughly 660,000 clones, with 80% to 95% observed a single time. Less than 40% of the sample comes from the top ten.

The chain is made from TRBV10-3 and TRBJ2-3, and 8 junctional nucleotides match TRBD2. Sample: memory CD8+ T cells from PBMCs. The cell subset or site label on this specimen signifies: CD45RO+ cells pooled with CCR7-negative TemRA cells. The sequence came from a man aged 18 to 35 in good health. Some clones in this sample may be carry-over from other donors' samples. The CDR3 protein: CAIRESRRGVTDTQYF. The sequence in DNA is TGTGCCATCAGAGAGAGTCGGCGGGGGGTCACAGATACGCAGTATTTT.